One and the same sample provided the 5 T cell receptor beta chains below, sequenced in a study of regulatory T cells in long-lasting Graves disease. Arm-PCR with iRepertoire HTBI primers amplified the CDR3 regions for these TCR beta libraries. In TCRdb, the multiplex PCR reads were re-called with MiXCR into one record per CDR3 protein. This table has 400,000 to 500,000 distinct CDR3 sequences, under 15% appearing once. Documented time point: newly diagnosed GD, antithyroid drugs for less than 3 months. RNA extracted from PBMCs served as the sequencing template. These records were also assigned to another study, of T cells in Graves' hyperthyroidism and ophthalmopathy.

The input for sequencing was peripheral blood mononuclear cells (PBMCs), taken at new diagnosis, from a patient treated with antithyroid drugs. The receptor source for this set is a woman in her twenties or thirties with Graves disease.

The rearrangement links TRBV13 to TRBJ2-4, with D perhaps TRBD1 (5 bases). CDR1 PRHDT and CDR2 FYEKMQ come from the germline V gene (reference sequence). The V end was cut by 3 bases, the J end by 13 bases, with 16 bases between. The CDR3 contains 13 residues. The CDR3 loop is CASSFAGNHEQYF. CDR3 nucleotide sequence: TGTGCCAGCAGCTTTGCAGGGAACCATGAGCAGTACTTC.

CDR3 residues: CATSPRGSGSRNTGELFF. The CDR3 DNA sequence: TGTGCCACCAGCCCCCGGGGGAGCGGGAGCCGGAACACCGGGGAGCTGTTTTTT. The J gene is TRBJ2-2, the V gene TRBV15; the match to TRBD2 covers 8 bases. The CDR3 runs 18 residues. Germline values: CDR1 LNHNV, CDR2 YYDKDF (reference sequence). V lost 5 bases, J lost 1 base, and 12 bases stayed unmatched. The full variable domain, rest sourced from reference TRBV15 and TRBJ2-2, is DAMVIQNPRYQVTQFGKPVTLSCSQTLNHNVMYWYQQKSSQAPKLLFHYYDKDFNNEADTPDNFQSRRPNTSFCFLDIRSPGLGDTAMYLCATSPRGSGSRNTGELFFGEGSRLTVL.

Many counts were recorded for this clonotype. V usage is TRBV3-1 and J usage is TRBJ2-1; D unresolved. The CDR3 is 15 residues long. The V end was cut by 0 bases, the J end by 0 bases, with 6 bases between. The germline V gene encodes CDR1 LGHDT and CDR2 YNNKEL (reference sequence). The CDR3 nucleotides are TGTGCCAGCAGCCAAGATATCGGCTCCTACAATGAGCAGTTCTTC. This codes for CASSQDIGSYNEQFF.

As to this clonotype: One base away lies a much larger clone, so this may be a sequencing read error. The genes are TRBV28 and TRBJ1-4; no firm D call. V was shortened by 6 bases and J by 10 bases, with 12 bases between the two germline ends. The CDR3 runs to 12 residues. Germline V gene data show CDR1 as MDHEN and CDR2 as SYDVKM. This CDR3 is CASSPIRVKLFF. The CDR3 nucleotides are TGTGCCAGCAGCCCGATCAGAGTAAAACTGTTTTTT. Full variable domain (missing parts from reference TRBV28 and TRBJ1-4): DVKVTQSSRYLVKRTGEKVFLECVQDMDHENMFWYRQDPGLGLRLIYFSYDVKMKEKGDIPEGYSVSREKKERFSLILESASTNQTSMYLCASSPIRVKLFFGSGTQLSVL.

This clonotype was recorded many times. The chain joins TRBV7-3 to TRBJ1-6; TRBD1 is a possible D gene (5 bases). Trimming took off 2 bases at V and 9 bases at J, with 11 bases between the two ends. This CDR3 region has 14 residues. Looked up from germline, CDR1 is SGHTA and CDR2 is FQGTGA. As DNA, the CDR3 is TGTGCCAGCAGCTTACGGGGGTTTGGTTCACCCCTCCACTTT. This translates into CASSLRGFGSPLHF.